This T cell receptor (beta chain) originates from a study of PD-1 blockade in classical Hodgkin lymphoma. The time point here: cycle 4 day 1 (C4D1), after less than seven weeks of nivolumab. Each patient relapsed following autologous stem cell transplantation, and prior brentuximab vedotin exposure differed. The assay was immunoSEQ multiplex PCR, and TCRdb's table has in-frame clones only and misses some. Of tens of thousands of clones listed, approximately 85% are singletons. From germline, CDR1 is MDHEN and CDR2 SYDVKM. The CDR3 has 15 amino acids. On this clone: Its antigen is undetermined. At one end, the junction sequence differs from germline, possibly due to a read error. Other DNA sequences of this sample code for an identical CDR3.

General study findings and limits: The diversity seen at baseline in complete responders resembled that of newly diagnosed patients.

This sequence was found in a human donor with classical Hodgkin lymphoma. The chain recombines TRBV28 with TRBJ1-5; TRBD1 aligns across 9 bases. Sequences were derived from peripheral blood mononuclear cells (PBMCs), sampled before the fourth cycle of nivolumab. The CDR3 DNA follows: TGTGCTAGCAGTTTATGGACAGGGGAGCTTCAGCCCCAGCATTTT. Translation: CASSLWTGELQPQHF.